This T cell receptor beta chain came from a study of technical replicates of blood from a few donors. Assay used: immunoSEQ multiplex PCR; TCRdb lists only in-frame clones, some missing. The data hold about 75,000 clones, with 97% observed a single time. CDR1 is LNHDA, CDR2 SQIVND, per germline (reference sequence). The CDR3 covers 13 residues. Deletions cut 5 bases from V and 7 bases from J, with 14 bases between. Material: T cells isolated from PBMCs. The chain recombines TRBV19 with TRBJ1-1; possible D gene TRBD1, 6 bases. The source is a human donor in good health. This chain's CDR3 is CASSPVTGIEAFF. The CDR3 bases are TGTGCCAGTAGTCCCGTGACAGGAATTGAAGCTTTCTTT.